The rows below give T cell receptor beta chains drawn from one sample of a study of blood T cell repertoires in COVID-19. TCRdb's copy holds only in-frame clones and misses some; the assay was immunoSEQ multiplex PCR. The sample lists roughly 86,000 clones, 90% to 95% occurring once. Sequencing was performed on peripheral blood. The receptors shown here come from a woman aged 45 to 65 in a cohort sampled during active COVID-19. The CDR3 runs from the conserved cysteine through the conserved F or W. Fields, in order: J gene, V gene, clone size, D gene, CDR3 DNA, CDR3 protein. A D gene is named only where the DNA matches it firmly. Clone size is not always given. Where it is, it says once, few, many or a class for expanded clones.

j_gene: TRBJ2-3; v_gene: TRBV10-3; abundance: NA; d_gene: NA; CDR3nt: TGTGCCATCAGACCCGGGACAGGGCGTTCGAATTTGGCTAGCGGGGGAATTGATACGCAGTATTTT; CDR3aa: CAIRPGTGRSNLASGGIDTQYF
j_gene: TRBJ2-2; v_gene: TRBV5-4; abundance: NA; d_gene: TRBD1; CDR3nt: TGTGCCAGCAGGGGGACAGGGGGCCCCACCGGGGAGCTGTTTTTT; CDR3aa: CASRGTGGPTGELFF
j_gene: TRBJ1-3; v_gene: TRBV10-3; abundance: NA; d_gene: TRBD1; CDR3nt: TGTGCCAGCGGACAGGGGCAAGGAAACACCATATATTTT; CDR3aa: CASGQGQGNTIYF
j_gene: TRBJ2-7; v_gene: TRBV7-3; abundance: few; d_gene: NA; CDR3nt: TGTGCCAGCAGCACATACAGGGAACCCTACGAGCAGTACTTC; CDR3aa: CASSTYREPYEQYF
j_gene: TRBJ2-7; v_gene: TRBV25-1; abundance: NA; d_gene: NA; CDR3nt: TGTGCCAGCAGTGACATAGTACAGGGAACCTACGAGCAGTACTTC; CDR3aa: CASSDIVQGTYEQYF
j_gene: TRBJ2-7; v_gene: TRBV5-4; abundance: NA; d_gene: TRBD2; CDR3nt: TGTGCCAGCAGGCCTGGTGCGGGAGAACCCTACGAGCAGTACTTC; CDR3aa: CASRPGAGEPYEQYF
j_gene: TRBJ2-1; v_gene: TRBV27; abundance: NA; d_gene: TRBD2; CDR3nt: TGTGCCAGCAGTTTACTAGCGGGAGGGAATGAGCAGTTCTTC; CDR3aa: CASSLLAGGNEQFF
j_gene: TRBJ1-1; v_gene: TRBV9; abundance: NA; d_gene: NA; CDR3nt: TGTGCCAGCAGCGTCCACAGGGCGAACACTGAAGCTTTCTTT; CDR3aa: CASSVHRANTEAFF
j_gene: TRBJ1-2; v_gene: TRBV6-5; abundance: NA; d_gene: TRBD1; CDR3nt: TGTGCCAGCAGTTACAGGGGGCGCGACTATGGCTACACCTTC; CDR3aa: CASSYRGRDYGYTF
j_gene: TRBJ2-2; v_gene: TRBV10-3; abundance: NA; d_gene: NA; CDR3nt: TGTGCCATCCAAACAGGGTCCGGGGAGCTGTTTTTT; CDR3aa: CAIQTGSGELFF
j_gene: TRBJ1-2; v_gene: TRBV6-1; abundance: once; d_gene: TRBD1; CDR3nt: TGTGCCAGCAGTGAACGGGGACAGGGTTATTTGCCATCCGTCTCCGCATATGGCTACACCTTC; CDR3aa: CASSERGQGYLPSVSAYGYTF
j_gene: TRBJ2-1; v_gene: TRBV6-5; abundance: NA; d_gene: TRBD1; CDR3nt: TGTGCCAGCAGTTTACGGGACAGGGGATACAATGAGCAGTTCTTC; CDR3aa: CASSLRDRGYNEQFF
j_gene: TRBJ1-5; v_gene: TRBV10-1; abundance: once; d_gene: NA; CDR3nt: TGCGCCAGCATAGAATGCGGGGTGAGCAATCAGCCCCAGCATTTT; CDR3aa: CASIECGVSNQPQHF
j_gene: TRBJ2-6; v_gene: TRBV19; abundance: NA; d_gene: NA; CDR3nt: TGTGCCAGTAGTATGGAGATCTCTGGGGCCAACGTCCTGACTTTC; CDR3aa: CASSMEISGANVLTF
j_gene: TRBJ2-5; v_gene: TRBV2; abundance: NA; d_gene: TRBD2; CDR3nt: TGTGCCAGCAGGCGGGAGGGCCAAGAGACCCAGTACTTC; CDR3aa: CASRREGQETQYF
j_gene: TRBJ1-3; v_gene: TRBV27; abundance: NA; d_gene: TRBD1; CDR3nt: TGTGCCAGCAGTTCACCGTTCGGACAGGGTCCTAACACCATATATTTT; CDR3aa: CASSSPFGQGPNTIYF
j_gene: TRBJ2-2; v_gene: TRBV5-6; abundance: NA; d_gene: NA; CDR3nt: TGTGCCAGCAGCTTAGGTGGGGGCTACACCGGGGAGCTGTTTTTT; CDR3aa: CASSLGGGYTGELFF
j_gene: TRBJ2-6; v_gene: TRBV5-6; abundance: NA; d_gene: NA; CDR3nt: TGTGCCAGCAGCTTGCGGTACCAGGCTGGGGCCAACGTCCTGACTTTC; CDR3aa: CASSLRYQAGANVLTF
j_gene: TRBJ1-2; v_gene: TRBV5-6; abundance: NA; d_gene: NA; CDR3nt: TGTGCCAGCAGCTTTGGTCCCGGAGGATACTATGGCTACACCTTC; CDR3aa: CASSFGPGGYYGYTF
j_gene: TRBJ2-7; v_gene: TRBV7-9; abundance: NA; d_gene: TRBD2; CDR3nt: TGTGCCAGCAGCTTAGCGCGGGGGGGAGCGTACGAGCAGTACTTC; CDR3aa: CASSLARGGAYEQYF
j_gene: TRBJ1-1; v_gene: TRBV19; abundance: NA; d_gene: TRBD1; CDR3nt: TGTGCCAGTAGTAGACAGGGTGCGAGAAGTACCATGAACACTGAAGCTTTCTTT; CDR3aa: CASSRQGARSTMNTEAFF
j_gene: TRBJ2-2; v_gene: TRBV7-3; abundance: NA; d_gene: TRBD2; CDR3nt: TGTGCCAGCAGCTTGCTAGCGGGCACCGGGGAGCTGTTTTTT; CDR3aa: CASSLLAGTGELFF
j_gene: TRBJ1-2; v_gene: TRBV5-4; abundance: NA; d_gene: NA; CDR3nt: TGTGCCAGCAGCTATGGGGGCAGGGGAGTAGGCTATGGCTACACCTTC; CDR3aa: CASSYGGRGVGYGYTF
j_gene: TRBJ2-5; v_gene: TRBV5-6; abundance: NA; d_gene: NA; CDR3nt: TGTGCCAGCAGTTCCCGGAGAGAGACCCAGTACTTC; CDR3aa: CASSSRRETQYF
j_gene: TRBJ2-3; v_gene: TRBV5-1; abundance: NA; d_gene: NA; CDR3nt: TGCGCCAGCAGCTCGGTTGCGGGGAAGGCAGATACGCAGTATTTT; CDR3aa: CASSSVAGKADTQYF
j_gene: TRBJ2-5; v_gene: TRBV5-8; abundance: NA; d_gene: TRBD1; CDR3nt: TGTGCCAGCAGCCCGGGACAGGGGAGTGGGCAAGAGACCCAGTACTTC; CDR3aa: CASSPGQGSGQETQYF
j_gene: TRBJ1-6; v_gene: TRBV19; abundance: NA; d_gene: NA; CDR3nt: TGTGCCAGTAGTATACGGAGGGAATCTAATTCACCCCTCCACTTT; CDR3aa: CASSIRRESNSPLHF
j_gene: TRBJ1-2; v_gene: TRBV3-1/TRBV3-2; abundance: NA; d_gene: TRBD1; CDR3nt: TGTGCCAGCAGTATCAGGGGAAGGGGGCCTAACTATGGCTACACCTTC; CDR3aa: CASSIRGRGPNYGYTF
j_gene: TRBJ1-1; v_gene: TRBV18; abundance: NA; d_gene: NA; CDR3nt: TGTGCCAGCTCACCCACACGGAACACTGAAGCTTTCTTT; CDR3aa: CASSPTRNTEAFF
j_gene: TRBJ2-3; v_gene: TRBV6-5; abundance: NA; d_gene: TRBD1; CDR3nt: TGTGCCAGCAGCTCCGGACAGGGAAACACAGATACGCAGTATTTT; CDR3aa: CASSSGQGNTDTQYF
j_gene: TRBJ2-7; v_gene: TRBV7-3; abundance: NA; d_gene: TRBD2; CDR3nt: TGTGCCAGCAGCGTCACTAGCGGGTCCTACGAGCAGTACTTC; CDR3aa: CASSVTSGSYEQYF
j_gene: TRBJ1-1; v_gene: TRBV12-5; abundance: NA; d_gene: NA; CDR3nt: TGTGCTAGTGGTTTGCCCCCCCCCATACGAGGGGGCACTGAAGCTTTCTTT; CDR3aa: CASGLPPPIRGGTEAFF
j_gene: TRBJ1-4; v_gene: TRBV27; abundance: NA; d_gene: NA; CDR3nt: TGTGCCAGCAGCCCACAGACAGGTCCTAATGAAAAACTGTTTTTT; CDR3aa: CASSPQTGPNEKLFF
j_gene: TRBJ2-3; v_gene: TRBV6-5; abundance: NA; d_gene: TRBD2; CDR3nt: TGTGCCAGCAGCGGGACTAGCGGGGCGCGTACGCAGTATTTT; CDR3aa: CASSGTSGARTQYF
j_gene: TRBJ1-5; v_gene: TRBV2; abundance: NA; d_gene: TRBD1; CDR3nt: TGTGCCAGCAGTGGGGACAGTCAAAGCAATCAGCCCCAGCATTTT; CDR3aa: CASSGDSQSNQPQHF
j_gene: TRBJ2-1; v_gene: TRBV24-1; abundance: NA; d_gene: TRBD2; CDR3nt: TGTGCCACCAGTGATCCAGGGGCTAGCGGGAGTCGCCCCGAAGGCTCCTACAATGAGCAGTTCTTC; CDR3aa: CATSDPGASGSRPEGSYNEQFF
j_gene: TRBJ2-5; v_gene: TRBV5-4; abundance: NA; d_gene: TRBD2; CDR3nt: TGTGCCAGCAGCTCGAGCGGGAGAAACCAAGAGACCCAGTACTTC; CDR3aa: CASSSSGRNQETQYF
j_gene: TRBJ2-1; v_gene: TRBV19; abundance: NA; d_gene: NA; CDR3nt: TGTGCCAGTAGTATAGCAATCCGCGGGACTTATCATGAGCAGTTCTTC; CDR3aa: CASSIAIRGTYHEQFF
j_gene: TRBJ2-2; v_gene: TRBV21-1; abundance: NA; d_gene: NA; CDR3nt: TGTGCCAGCAGAACCATCTCGGGGGGCACGAACACCGGGGAGCTGTTTTTT; CDR3aa: CASRTISGGTNTGELFF
j_gene: TRBJ1-1; v_gene: TRBV6-5; abundance: NA; d_gene: TRBD1; CDR3nt: TGTGCCAGCAGTCGAAACGCAGGACAGGGGTCTGAAGCTTTCTTT; CDR3aa: CASSRNAGQGSEAFF
j_gene: TRBJ2-5; v_gene: TRBV28; abundance: NA; d_gene: NA; CDR3nt: TGTGCCAGCAGTTTATGGACCGGGGGCCAAGAGACCCAGTACTTC; CDR3aa: CASSLWTGGQETQYF
j_gene: TRBJ1-4; v_gene: TRBV6-1; abundance: NA; d_gene: NA; CDR3nt: TGTGCCAGCAGTGAATTCAAGGGACAAAGTAATGAAAAACTGTTTTTT; CDR3aa: CASSEFKGQSNEKLFF
j_gene: TRBJ2-1; v_gene: TRBV11-2; abundance: NA; d_gene: TRBD2; CDR3nt: TGTGCCAGCAGCTTAAGGCGACTAGCGGGAGGCCTCAATGAGCAGTTCTTC; CDR3aa: CASSLRRLAGGLNEQFF
j_gene: TRBJ2-5; v_gene: TRBV2; abundance: NA; d_gene: NA; CDR3nt: TGTGCCAGCAACAACAGGGTACAAGAGACCCAGTACTTC; CDR3aa: CASNNRVQETQYF
j_gene: TRBJ2-7; v_gene: TRBV19; abundance: NA; d_gene: TRBD1; CDR3nt: TGTGCCAGTAGAAGACAGGGGGCGGGGGAGCAGTACTTC; CDR3aa: CASRRQGAGEQYF
j_gene: TRBJ1-1; v_gene: TRBV10-3; abundance: NA; d_gene: TRBD1; CDR3nt: TGTGCCATCAGTGTCGGTGGACAGGGTTGGAGGGATGAAGCTTTCTTT; CDR3aa: CAISVGGQGWRDEAFF
j_gene: TRBJ2-1; v_gene: TRBV27; abundance: NA; d_gene: TRBD2; CDR3nt: TGTGCCAGCAGTTTATTTAGCGGGAGGGTAGGCAATGAGCAGTTCTTC; CDR3aa: CASSLFSGRVGNEQFF
j_gene: TRBJ2-7; v_gene: TRBV7-2; abundance: NA; d_gene: TRBD2; CDR3nt: TGTGCCAGCAGCGTAGAGGGACTAGCGGTCTACGAGCAGTACTTC; CDR3aa: CASSVEGLAVYEQYF
j_gene: TRBJ2-7; v_gene: TRBV10-3; abundance: few; d_gene: TRBD2; CDR3nt: TGTGCCACCCGGCGGGGGTCCTACGAGCAGTACTTC; CDR3aa: CATRRGSYEQYF
j_gene: TRBJ2-7; v_gene: TRBV19; abundance: NA; d_gene: NA; CDR3nt: TGTGCCAGTAGCCTCCTGGGGGGGCATATCGAGCAGTACTTC; CDR3aa: CASSLLGGHIEQYF
j_gene: TRBJ1-2; v_gene: TRBV19; abundance: NA; d_gene: TRBD1; CDR3nt: TGTGTCAGTAGTAGAAGGGGCAGGGGGTTTGAAAACTATGGCTACACCTTC; CDR3aa: CVSSRRGRGFENYGYTF
j_gene: TRBJ2-3; v_gene: TRBV3-1/TRBV3-2; abundance: NA; d_gene: TRBD2; CDR3nt: TGTGCCAGCAGCCAGTGGGGGACTATGGGTGGTGATACGCAGTATTTT; CDR3aa: CASSQWGTMGGDTQYF
j_gene: TRBJ1-1; v_gene: TRBV5-1; abundance: NA; d_gene: NA; CDR3nt: TGCGCCAGCAGCTTGGTGGGGAGGGAAGCTTTCTTT; CDR3aa: CASSLVGREAFF